A single sample is the source of the 30 T cell receptor beta chains below, sequenced in a study of cytomegalovirus exposure and HLA in healthy donors. It was with 60 Vbeta and 13 Jbeta primers that the PCR ran. Profiled with immunoSEQ multiplex PCR; TCRdb holds only in-frame clones, not every one. This repertoire shows over 200,000 clones, nearly 80% found once; its top ten account for 1.5% to 2%. The specimen was PBMCs. The receptor set was obtained from a male donor in good health and CMV-seronegative.

This chain's CDR3 is CASSPSGETQYF. In nucleotides, the CDR3 is TGTGCCAGCAGCCCCTCTGGCGAGACCCAGTACTTC. The chain joins TRBV7-9 to TRBJ2-5, with D hard to call. Per the germline V gene, CDR1 is SEHNR and CDR2 is FQNEAQ (reference sequence). The CDR3 runs 12 residues. Trimming took 5 bases from V and 5 from J, leaving 9 bases between them.

This rearrangement joins TRBV27 to TRBJ2-3; D is perhaps TRBD1 (6 bases). Trimming removed 6 bases from V and 3 bases from J, with 16 bases in between. Germline CDR1 and CDR2: MNHEY and SMNVEV (reference sequence). This CDR3 contains 15 residues. The CDR3 nucleotides are TGTGCCAGCAGCCCCCGGACAGTCGGGACAGATACGCAGTATTTT. It codes for CASSPRTVGTDTQYF.

The V and J genes are TRBV6-6 and TRBJ1-2, with TRBD1 as a possible D gene (5 bases). The CDR3 is made up of 12 amino acids. Looked up from germline, CDR1 is MNHNY and CDR2 is SVGAGI (reference sequence). Trimming shortened V by 4 bases and J by 8 bases, and 11 bases separated the two germline ends. The CDR3 coding sequence is TGTGCCAGCAGTTCAGGACATGTGGGCTACACCTTC. The encoded protein is CASSSGHVGYTF.

This chain joins TRBV2 and TRBJ2-1, with TRBD1 matching 9 bases. Per germline, CDR1 SNHLY and CDR2 FYNNEI. Trimming took 8 bases from V and 3 from J; bases not matched to a gene: 5. There are 14 residues in the CDR3. The CDR3 region is CASHDRGVYNEQFF. The CDR3 DNA is TGTGCCAGCCACGACAGGGGGGTCTACAATGAGCAGTTCTTC.

The chain couples TRBV11-2 to TRBJ1-2, with a tentative D call TRBD1 (6 bases). Trimming left V 1 base short and J 9 bases short, with 12 bases between. CDR1 is SGHAT, CDR2 FQNNGV, per germline. CDR3 size: 13 residues. The chain's CDR3 is CASSLAGAMRYTF. For the CDR3, the DNA is TGTGCCAGCAGCTTAGCAGGGGCTATGCGCTACACCTTC.

CDR3 sequence reads: CASRSGGSVYEQYF. The DNA of the CDR3 is TGCGCCAGCAGATCAGGGGGGTCGGTCTACGAGCAGTACTTC. V is TRBV5-1 and J is TRBJ2-7; D possibly corresponds to TRBD1 (7 bases). Germline V gives CDR1 SGHRS, CDR2 YFSETQ. CDR3 length: 14 residues. Trimming cost V 5 bases and J 3 bases, with 15 bases left between them.

This clone was observed a few times. CDR3 sequence (DNA): TGTGCCAGTAGTATAGGGGGCGCCATAGGTACAGATACGCAGTATTTT. Translated, it gives CASSIGGAIGTDTQYF. V is TRBV19 and J is TRBJ2-3, with TRBD1 as a possible D gene (5 bases). The V gene's germline CDR1 is LNHDA and CDR2 SQIVND (reference sequence). V was cut by 1 base and J by 3 bases, with 14 bases left in between. The CDR3 extends over 16 amino acids.

V gene TRBV15 combines with J gene TRBJ2-7, with 13 bases identical to TRBD2. With V trimmed by 0 bases and J by 3 bases, 2 bases remained unmatched. The germline V gene has CDR1 LNHNV and CDR2 YYDKDF (reference sequence). The CDR3 extends over 16 amino acids. The CDR3 DNA sequence: TGTGCCACCAGCAGAGAGGGACTAGCGGGGCTCTACGAGCAGTACTTC. It translates to CATSREGLAGLYEQYF.

In regard to this clone: Lacking the conserved final phenylalanine or tryptophan, this CDR3 likely reflects a read error. The V and J genes are TRBV7-9 and TRBJ1-1; maybe TRBD1 (5 bases). This CDR3 is built from 11 residues. V was trimmed by 3 bases and J by 7 bases, leaving 6 bases between them. The germline V gene encodes CDR1 SEHNR and CDR2 FQNEAQ (reference sequence). The CDR3 nucleotides read TGTGCCAGCAGCTTGCAGGGTGAAGCTTTCTCT. It yields the protein CASSLQGEAFS.

The table lists this clone with a few counts. The rearrangement joins TRBV2 to TRBJ1-2; tentatively, D is TRBD1 (6 bases). The V end lost 7 bases, the J end lost 7 bases, and 13 bases lay between the germline ends. The CDR3 is made up of 12 amino acids. Germline V lookup: CDR1 SNHLY, CDR2 FYNNEI. The CDR3 nucleotides read TGTGCCAGCATCTTTGTAGGGGGTGGCTACACCTTC. It yields the protein CASIFVGGGYTF.

The chain is built from TRBV5-1 and TRBJ2-7; 9 bases line up with TRBD1. The V and J ends lost 3 bases and 6 bases, in that order; junction bases with no gene match: 4. CDR3 size: 13 residues. Germline CDR1 SGHRS, CDR2 YFSETQ. CDR3 nucleotides: TGCGCCAGCAGCTGGGGACAGGGTGGCGAGCAGTACTTC. This sequence encodes CASSWGQGGEQYF.

The chain is built from TRBV9 and TRBJ1-2; TRBD1 matches at 8 bases. Trimming took 5 bases from V and 6 from J; bases not matched to a gene: 0. CDR1 and CDR2 (germline): SGDLS, YYNGEE. The CDR3 runs to 11 residues. Here the CDR3 reads CASRDRDGYTF. CDR3 nucleotides: TGTGCCAGCAGGGACAGGGATGGCTACACCTTC.

The chain has TRBV2 and TRBJ1-5; TRBD1 matches at 8 bases. J was trimmed by 5 bases and V by 3 bases; bases with no gene match: 3. Germline values: CDR1 SNHLY, CDR2 FYNNEI. This CDR3 comprises 14 residues. The CDR3 coding sequence is TGTGCCAGCAGTGACAGGGGGCTTTATCAGCCCCAGCATTTT. It codes for CASSDRGLYQPQHF.

The CDR3 DNA sequence: TGTGCCAGCGATGCCCCGGAGAACTATGGCTACACCTTC. Translated, it gives CASDAPENYGYTF. The chain carries TRBV28 and TRBJ1-2; no firm D call. The CDR3 covers 13 residues. Germline CDR1 MDHEN, CDR2 SYDVKM. Trimming shortened V by 8 bases and J by 2 bases, and 12 bases separated the two germline ends.

This clone was counted between two and nine times. The rearrangement joins TRBV4-3 to TRBJ2-1; possible D gene TRBD1, 5 bases. Trimming removed 2 bases at V and 0 bases at J, with 11 bases between. The CDR3 runs to 16 residues. Germline V gene sequence: CDR1 LGHNA, CDR2 YSLEER. This CDR3 reads CASSQLGPDSYNEQFF. DNA of the CDR3: TGCGCCAGCAGCCAACTGGGGCCAGACTCCTACAATGAGCAGTTCTTC.

The chain links TRBV27 to TRBJ2-5; TRBD1 is a possible D gene (6 bases). V lost 5 bases and J 4 bases, leaving 20 bases between the germline ends. The CDR3 consists of 16 residues. CDR1 MNHEY and CDR2 SMNVEV come from the germline V gene (reference sequence). This chain's CDR3 is CASSPAGTQMRETQYF. The CDR3 nucleotides are TGTGCCAGCAGTCCCGCCGGGACACAGATGAGAGAGACCCAGTACTTC.

The chain joins TRBV28 to TRBJ2-7; possibly TRBD1 for D (6 bases). The germline V gene has CDR1 MDHEN and CDR2 SYDVKM. Deletions cut 4 bases from V and 0 bases from J, with 13 bases between. The CDR3 is 15 residues long. The CDR3 DNA reads as TGTGCCAGCAGTTCGACAGGTCAAAGCTCCTACGAGCAGTACTTC. It translates to CASSSTGQSSYEQYF.

The chain recombines TRBV6-4 with TRBJ2-3; 8 nucleotides line up with TRBD2. J gave up 6 bases and V 0 bases, and 5 bases lay outside the gene matches. CDR1 MRHNA and CDR2 SNTAGT come from the germline V gene. The CDR3 extends over 15 amino acids. The chain's CDR3 is CASSDSSGGFDTQYF. DNA for the CDR3: TGTGCCAGCAGTGACTCCAGCGGGGGCTTTGATACGCAGTATTTT.

The chain couples TRBV20-1 to TRBJ2-5; D possibly corresponds to TRBD1 (5 bases). The end of the DNA fits TRBJ2-7 better, so the J call may be wrong. The CDR3 is 11 amino acids. The germline CDR1 and CDR2 sequences are DFQATT and SNEGSKA (reference sequence). CDR3 loop: CHPQGSDEQYF. The CDR3 DNA sequence: TGCCACCCTCAGGGAAGCGACGAGCAGTACTTC.

With regard to this clone: This CDR3 is also generated by other DNA sequences in the sample. The J gene is TRBJ1-4, the V gene TRBV6-5, with 7 bases that match TRBD1. The V gene's germline CDR1 is MNHEY and CDR2 SVGAGI. The CDR3 is 14 residues long. Trimming removed 4 bases from V and 8 bases from J; junction bases left unmatched: 7. Here the CDR3 reads CASSWAGGQEKLFF. The CDR3 DNA sequence: TGTGCCAGCAGTTGGGCAGGGGGACAAGAAAAACTGTTTTTT.

The chain is built from TRBV27 and TRBJ2-5, with D maybe TRBD2 (6 bases). V gave up 0 bases and J gave up 3 bases, with 8 bases separating them. CDR3 length: 14 amino acids. CDR1 MNHEY and CDR2 SMNVEV come from the germline V gene (reference sequence). CDR3 residues: CASSLSGEEETQYF. DNA for the CDR3: TGTGCCAGCAGTTTATCAGGGGAGGAAGAGACCCAGTACTTC.

This chain joins TRBV9 and TRBJ1-1; the D gene is possibly TRBD1 (5 bases). This CDR3 has 11 residues. The germline CDR1 and CDR2 sequences are SGDLS and YYNGEE. With 3 bases removed from V and 7 bases from J, the gap between germline ends came to 7 bases. In nucleotides, the CDR3 is TGTGCCAGCAGCGCTCAGGGTGAAGCTTTCTTT. Translating gives CASSAQGEAFF.

This chain links TRBV6-1 with TRBJ2-7; 7 bases fit TRBD1. V lost 7 bases and J lost 0; bases outside the gene matches: 3. This CDR3 has 13 residues. CDR1 and CDR2 (germline): MNHNS, SASEGT. CDR3 DNA sequence: TGTGCCAGCACGGGACAGAGCTCCTACGAGCAGTACTTC. It encodes CASTGQSSYEQYF.

This clone was observed a single time. This sequence joins TRBV11-1 and TRBJ2-1, with 12 positions matching TRBD2. This CDR3 contains 16 residues. Germline V CDR1 and CDR2: SGHAT, FQDESV (reference sequence). The junction had 5 bases not matched to a gene; V was cut back by 5 bases and J by 3 bases. The CDR3 DNA reads TGTGCCAGCAGCGGAAGGGGACTAGCGGGCTACAATGAGCAGTTCTTC. Protein product: CASSGRGLAGYNEQFF. Complete variable domain (other parts from reference TRBV11-1 and TRBJ2-1): EAEVAQSPRYKITEKSQAVAFWCDPISGHATLYWYRQILGQGPELLVQFQDESVVDDSQLPKDRFSAERLKGVDSTLKIQPAELGDSAMYLCASSGRGLAGYNEQFFGPGTRLTVL.

This clone was seen more than once but under ten times. V and J are TRBV27 and TRBJ1-1, with a tentative D call TRBD1 (6 bases). The CDR3 runs to 14 residues. The germline V gene encodes CDR1 MNHEY and CDR2 SMNVEV (reference sequence). V was pared by 7 bases and J by 1 base, with 13 bases between. DNA for the CDR3: TGTGCCAGCAAAGATACAGGGCGGAACACTGAAGCTTTCTTT. Translation: CASKDTGRNTEAFF.

The count of this clone is one. The chain has TRBV10-3 and TRBJ1-5, with 7 bases aligning to TRBD1. J gave up 4 bases and V 7 bases, and 4 bases lay outside the gene matches. Looked up from germline, CDR1 is ENHRY and CDR2 is SYGVKD. This CDR3 is 13 amino acids long. CDR3 coding DNA: TGTGCCATCACCACGGACAGGAATCAGCCCCAGCATTTT. Its protein product is CAITTDRNQPQHF.

The CDR3 DNA sequence: TGTGCCAGCTCTGTGCGGGAAACACCCTACGAGCAGTACTTC. It yields the protein CASSVRETPYEQYF. The V gene is TRBV9, the J gene TRBJ2-7; tentatively, D is TRBD2 (6 bases). Germline V gene sequence: CDR1 SGDLS, CDR2 YYNGEE. This CDR3 has 14 residues. V lost 7 bases, J lost 2 bases, and 16 bases lay in between.

The CDR3 sequence: CASSVVGRLAGSDTQYF. DNA for the CDR3: TGTGCCAGCAGCGTAGTGGGTAGACTAGCGGGATCAGATACGCAGTATTTT. The genes are TRBV9 and TRBJ2-3, with 11 positions matching TRBD2. The length of the CDR3 is 17 residues. The germline V gene encodes CDR1 SGDLS and CDR2 YYNGEE. Losses at the gene ends were 0 bases for V and 4 bases for J; bases not matched to a gene: 7.

This chain joins TRBV9 and TRBJ1-6, with 8 bases identical to TRBD1. Germline V CDR1 and CDR2: SGDLS, YYNGEE. This CDR3 has 15 amino acids. Trimming at V came to 0 bases and at J to 6 bases, leaving 2 bases not matched to a gene. The CDR3 region is CASSVEDRANSPLHF. The CDR3 DNA reads TGTGCCAGCAGCGTAGAGGACAGGGCTAATTCACCCCTCCACTTT.

This chain connects TRBV28 to TRBJ2-7; D is undetermined. V was shortened by 6 bases and J by 3 bases, with 15 bases between the two germline ends. CDR3 length: 14 amino acids. CDR1 MDHEN and CDR2 SYDVKM come from the germline V gene. In DNA form, the CDR3 reads TGTGCCAGCAGCGCCGTTCGGGTTTTCTACGAGCAGTACTTC. Residues: CASSAVRVFYEQYF.